The sequence of this T cell receptor (beta chain) was determined in a study of T cell changes during pregnancy in multiple sclerosis. The CDR3 is 15 amino acids. Losses at the gene ends were 6 bases for V and 5 bases for J; bases not matched to a gene: 5. Germline V lookup: CDR1 SEHNR, CDR2 FQNEAQ (reference sequence). Some clones are missing from TCRdb's copy, which holds only in-frame ones; the method was immunoSEQ multiplex PCR. The data show 65,000 to 90,000 clones, 90% to 95% seen once. The material sequenced was peripheral blood, taken in the first trimester of pregnancy. The chain couples TRBV7-9 to TRBJ1-4; 11 nucleotides match TRBD1. The clonotype originates from a female donor with multiple sclerosis, enrolled in a pregnancy study. The CDR3 sequence is CASRRGTGGNEKLFF. Written as DNA, the CDR3 is TGTGCCAGCAGGCGAGGGACAGGGGGAAATGAAAAACTGTTTTTT.